This TCR beta chain was documented in a study of metastatic and nonmetastatic thyroid tumors (dated by TCRdb to the early 2020s). About the investigation overall: For patients with malignant and with benign thyroid disease, the researchers compared repertoires between peripheral blood samples and tumor or nodule tissue samples.

None of the patients had been given any treatment before thyroid surgery. The study retrospectively analysed patient clinical samples collected from about 2012 to 2019 using T-cell receptor beta sequencing. Regarding this clone: Its recognized antigen is unknown. No per-base quality is available; no much larger clone lies one base away. Other nucleotide sequences in the sample specify the same CDR3.

The receptor library was made with PCR. The sequencer was an Illumina HiSeq 4000. High-throughput sequencing was used to profile the TCR beta-chain CDR3 region of every patient. Per the original workflow: CDR3 differences across clinicopathological groups were used to build a classifier for discriminating distant-metastatic papillary thyroid cancer patients. The Shannon index was used to measure repertoire diversity, and the Morisita-Horn index was used to measure how similar tumor and blood repertoires were. TCRdb passed the public sequencing reads through fastp at Q25 and MiXCR, retaining productive beta sequences. For this entry, the V and J calls and clone size follow TCRdb and not the study's own pipeline. Counted in this sample were about 19,000 clones; approximately 34% of them appeared once. Roughly 28% of the sample comes from the top ten. The investigation overall reported the following: In both blood and tumor samples, malignant tumors were reported to have significantly higher TCR beta diversity than benign nodules.

In the germline V gene, CDR1 corresponds to MNHEY and CDR2 to SVGAGI. Taken from cysteine to phenylalanine, the CDR3 has 15 residues. Only the CDR3 DNA is retained, 45 bases long and in frame from the first base. The trim is 0 bases for V and 2 bases for J, with a gap of 8 bases between the germline ends. The sequence is built from TRBV6-5 and TRBJ1-3, with no confidently assigned D gene. Sequenced material: tumor tissue. The sequence came from a female donor with papillary thyroid cancer or a benign thyroid nodule (not recorded which). Some clones in this sample may be carry-over from other donors' samples. The encoded CDR3 is CASSYSGGAGNTIYF. The DNA is as follows: TGTGCCAGCAGTTACTCGGGTGGGGCTGGAAACACCATATATTTT.